This passage covers 26 T cell receptor beta chains from one sample sequenced in a study of technical replicates of blood from a few donors. Produced via immunoSEQ multiplex PCR; TCRdb's table is partial and in-frame only. The sample includes some 87,000 clones, 96% of them seen just once. The sequencing sample was made of T cells isolated from PBMCs. The receptor set was obtained from a human donor in good health.

This clone was detected ten times or more. The rearrangement links TRBV18 to TRBJ1-5, with 7 positions matching TRBD1. This CDR3 contains 15 residues. Trimming took 0 bases from V and 3 from J; bases not matched to a gene: 2. Germline CDR1 and CDR2: KGHSH and LQKENI. CDR3 residues: CASSPPDRANQPQHF. CDR3 nucleotides: TGTGCCAGCTCACCACCTGACAGGGCCAATCAGCCCCAGCATTTT.

The chain is built from TRBV29-1 and TRBJ2-7; D possibly corresponds to TRBD1 (7 bases). Germline lookup yields CDR1 SQVTM and CDR2 ANQGSEA. The CDR3 is 12 residues long. V gave up 3 bases and J gave up 6 bases, with 12 bases separating them. The CDR3 spells CSVDQGGGEQYF. The CDR3 DNA reads TGCAGCGTTGACCAGGGGGGCGGCGAGCAGTACTTC.

The rearrangement joins TRBV7-2 to TRBJ2-3, with D possibly TRBD2 on 5 matching bases. The germline V and J ends were trimmed by 1 base and 1 base, with 12 bases remaining between them. The germline gives CDR1 SGHTA, CDR2 FQGNSA. The CDR3 extends over 16 amino acids. The CDR3 DNA reads TGTGCCAGCAGCTTAGGAAGAGCGGACCGCACAGATACGCAGTATTTT. The encoded protein is CASSLGRADRTDTQYF. The whole variable domain, filled in from reference TRBV7-2 and TRBJ2-3, reads GAGVSQSPSNKVTEKGKDVELRCDPISGHTALYWYRQSLGQGLEFLIYFQGNSAPDKSGLPSDRFSAERTGGSVSTLTIQRTQQEDSAVYLCASSLGRADRTDTQYFGPGTRLTVL.

The rearrangement links TRBV7-3 to TRBJ2-5; 9 nucleotides align to TRBD2. V lost 2 bases to trimming and J lost 5 bases; unmatched junction nucleotides: 6. The CDR3 runs 15 residues. The V gene's germline CDR1 is SGHTA and CDR2 FQGTGA. CDR3 sequence reads: CASSLLPSGKETQYF. The CDR3 nucleotides read TGTGCCAGCAGCTTACTCCCTAGCGGGAAGGAGACCCAGTACTTC.

The rearrangement joins TRBV21-1 to TRBJ2-7; TRBD1 is taken as the D call from the table, unchecked against the DNA. TRBV21-1 is designated a pseudogene. The CDR3 extends over 14 amino acids. CDR3 DNA: TGTGCCAGCCGTGGACAGCCCGTCTCCTACGAGCAGTACTTC. It encodes CASRGQPVSYEQYF.

The gene calls are TRBV30 and TRBJ2-1, with D tentatively TRBD2 (5 bases). This CDR3 has 12 amino acids. Germline V gene data show CDR1 as GTSNPN and CDR2 as SVGIG (reference sequence). The V and J ends lost 2 bases and 6 bases respectively, with 8 bases between them. The chain's CDR3 is CAWSLASNEQFF. The CDR3 DNA follows: TGTGCCTGGAGTTTAGCGAGCAATGAGCAGTTCTTC.

The chain combines TRBV19 with TRBJ1-1; weak D call: TRBD1 (5 bases). Germline V gene sequence: CDR1 LNHDA, CDR2 SQIVND (reference sequence). This CDR3 has 13 residues. V lost 5 bases to trimming and J lost 2 bases, with 9 bases between them. CDR3 in DNA: TGTGCCAGTAGTTTTCAGGGCAACACTGAAGCTTTCTTT. Translated, it gives CASSFQGNTEAFF.

This rearrangement joins TRBV19 to TRBJ2-3; 15 bases fit TRBD2. CDR3 size: 17 residues. The germline V gene encodes CDR1 LNHDA and CDR2 SQIVND (reference sequence). Germline trimming cut 4 bases from V and 6 bases from J; bases unmatched to any gene: 8. The CDR3 loop reads CASSSTTGTSGRDTQYF. The CDR3 DNA follows: TGTGCCAGTAGTAGTACAACCGGGACTAGCGGGAGGGATACGCAGTATTTT. The variable domain in full, with the rest retrieved from reference TRBV19 and TRBJ2-3, is DGGITQSPKYLFRKEGQNVTLSCEQNLNHDAMYWYRQDPGQGLRLIYYSQIVNDFQKGDIAEGYSVSREKKESFPLTVTSAQKNPTAFYLCASSSTTGTSGRDTQYFGPGTRLTVL.

V and J are TRBV4-3 and TRBJ2-7; TRBD2 matches 12 bases. The CDR3 sequence is 16 residues long. The V gene end was trimmed by 1 base and the J gene end by 2 bases; junction bases not matched to a gene: 3. Germline-derived CDR1 and CDR2 are LGHNA and YSLEER. CDR3 nucleotide sequence: TGCGCCAGCAGCCAAGTTCTAGCGGGGGGGACCTACGAGCAGTACTTC. This codes for CASSQVLAGGTYEQYF.

This clone occurred a few times. V gene TRBV6-4 combines with J gene TRBJ2-2; no clear D. The CDR3 contains 13 residues. V shed 4 bases and J shed 3 bases, with 6 bases lying between them. Germline V lookup: CDR1 MRHNA, CDR2 SNTAGT. The CDR3, as DNA: TGTGCCAGCAGTGCCGACTACACCGGGGAGCTGTTTTTT. Translated: CASSADYTGELFF.

The V gene is TRBV6-6, the J gene TRBJ2-2, with 8 bases that match TRBD1. The CDR3 spans 15 residues. CDR1 is MNHNY and CDR2 is SVGAGI in the germline V gene (reference sequence). With 5 bases clipped from V and 4 bases from J, the junction kept 6 bases outside the gene matches. CDR3: CASSRTGRSTGELFF. CDR3 nucleotides: TGTGCCAGCAGTCGGACAGGGCGGAGCACCGGGGAGCTGTTTTTT.

As for this clone: Sequence at one end of the junction differs from germline and may be a read error. The chain joins TRBV30 to TRBJ1-5; D is perhaps TRBD1 (5 bases). Per the germline V gene, CDR1 is GTSNPN and CDR2 is SVGIG (reference sequence). CDR3 length equals 13 residues. CDR3 protein: CVWTGRGNQPQHF. Written as DNA, the CDR3 is TGTGTCTGGACTGGCAGGGGCAATCAGCCCCAGCATTTT. Drawing the rest from reference TRBV30 and TRBJ1-5, the complete variable domain is SQTIHQWPATLVQPVGSPLSLECTVEGTSNPNLYWYRQAAGRGLQLLFYSVGIGQISSEVPQNLSASRPQDRQFILSSKKLLLSDSGFYLCVWTGRGNQPQHFGDGTRLSIL.

The V call is TRBV5-1, the J call TRBJ2-7; possibly TRBD2 for D (5 bases). This CDR3 is built from 14 residues. CDR1 is SGHRS, CDR2 YFSETQ, per germline. Between the trimmed V and J ends, which lost 4 bases and 2 bases, there was a span of 13 bases. The CDR3 is CASSAGPGAYEQYF. The CDR3 DNA is TGCGCCAGCAGCGCGGGCCCCGGGGCCTACGAGCAGTACTTC.

This CDR3 reads CASRGEREFTYEQYF. The CDR3 bases are TGCGCCAGCAGAGGTGAGCGGGAGTTTACCTACGAGCAGTACTTC. V and J are TRBV5-1 and TRBJ2-7; 8 bases match TRBD2. The CDR3 has 15 residues. Germline V gene sequence: CDR1 SGHRS, CDR2 YFSETQ. Unmatched junction bases numbered 9, after V lost 5 bases and J lost 2 bases.

This chain joins TRBV6-5 and TRBJ1-5; no reliable D call. V dropped 6 bases and J dropped 0 bases, with 9 bases sitting between them. The CDR3 runs 14 residues. Germline V gene data show CDR1 as MNHEY and CDR2 as SVGAGI. CDR3 in DNA: TGTGCCAGCAGGGCAGATCGTAGCAATCAGCCCCAGCATTTT. Residues: CASRADRSNQPQHF.

The V call is TRBV5-4, the J call TRBJ2-7, with TRBD1 identical over 9 bases. The CDR3 extends over 15 amino acids. The V segment lost 4 bases and the J segment 0 bases; nucleotides outside the gene matches: 5. The germline V gene has CDR1 SGHNT and CDR2 YYREEE (reference sequence). DNA for the CDR3: TGTGCCAGCAGCCCCGGGACAGGGAACTCCTACGAGCAGTACTTC. Its translation is CASSPGTGNSYEQYF.

The chain carries TRBV27 and TRBJ2-6; no definite D call. The CDR3 is 15 amino acids. Germline CDR1 reads MNHEY; CDR2 reads SMNVEV (reference sequence). Deletions cut 1 base from V and 2 bases from J, with 6 bases between. CDR3 in DNA: TGTGCCAGCAGTTTATACAGCCCTGGGGCCAACGTCCTGACTTTC. Translated, it gives CASSLYSPGANVLTF.

The V and J genes are TRBV30 and TRBJ1-1, with TRBD1 matching 9 bases. The germline V gene has CDR1 GTSNPN and CDR2 SVGIG (reference sequence). J lost 4 bases, V lost 1 base, and 13 bases had no gene match. CDR3 size: 17 residues. CDR3 residues: CAWSDLTLTGGGTEAFF. The CDR3 nucleotides are TGTGCCTGGAGTGATTTAACTTTGACAGGGGGAGGCACTGAAGCTTTCTTT.

The rearrangement uses TRBV5-5 and TRBJ2-7, with D hard to call. Trimming left V 4 bases short and J 3 bases short, with 11 bases between. CDR3 length: 13 amino acids. CDR1 is SGHKS and CDR2 is YYEKEE in the germline V gene (reference sequence). In DNA form, the CDR3 reads TGTGCCAGCAGCCCGGGTCCGTACTACGAGCAGTACTTC. Translating gives CASSPGPYYEQYF.

This chain links TRBV11-1 with TRBJ1-2, with TRBD1 as a possible D gene (5 bases). Per germline, CDR1 SGHAT and CDR2 FQDESV (reference sequence). The CDR3 spans 14 residues. Trimming took 5 bases from V and 4 from J, leaving 14 bases between them. In DNA, the CDR3 is TGTGCCAGCAGCCTCGACAGATACCTCTATGGCTACACCTTC. As protein: CASSLDRYLYGYTF.

The rearrangement uses TRBV29-1 and TRBJ2-2; TRBD1 aligns across 7 bases. Germline values: CDR1 SQVTM, CDR2 ANQGSEA. The CDR3 totals 15 residues. Trimming at V came to 4 bases and at J to 5 bases, leaving 10 bases not matched to a gene. The CDR3 nucleotides are TGCAGCGTTGCCCCCGGGACAGTAATGACCGGGGAGCTGTTTTTT. It yields the protein CSVAPGTVMTGELFF.

The chain combines TRBV6-6 with TRBJ1-2; the match to TRBD1 covers 8 bases. Germline V gene sequence: CDR1 MNHNY, CDR2 SVGAGI (reference sequence). Unmatched junction bases numbered 3, after V lost 6 bases and J lost 3 bases. The CDR3 runs 13 residues. The CDR3 is CASSKGQDYGYTF. Here the CDR3 DNA reads TGTGCCAGCAGCAAGGGACAGGACTATGGCTACACCTTC.

The chain carries TRBV21-1 and TRBJ2-7; TRBD1, as called in the table, went unchecked against the DNA. TRBV21-1 is termed a pseudogene. The CDR3 length is 12 residues. CDR3 amino acids: CASNNPTYEQYF. In DNA form, the CDR3 reads TGTGCCAGCAACAACCCCACCTACGAGCAGTACTTC.

This clone appeared once. The CDR3: CASTRGTGRFF. The CDR3 DNA sequence: TGTGCCAGCACAAGAGGGACAGGGCGGTTCTTC. The gene calls are TRBV6-1 and TRBJ2-1; 9 bases align to TRBD1. Trimming at V came to 7 bases and at J to 15 bases, leaving 7 bases not matched to a gene. Germline CDR1 MNHNS, CDR2 SASEGT. There are 11 residues in the CDR3.

V is TRBV7-9 and J is TRBJ2-7; D is unclear. The CDR3 sequence is 14 residues long. The V gene lost 5 bases and the J gene lost 4 bases, with 15 bases spanning the gap. CDR1 is SEHNR and CDR2 is FQNEAQ in the germline V gene (reference sequence). DNA of the CDR3: TGTGCCAGCAGCCACCCCGTGGCTCCTTACGAGCAGTACTTC. Translating gives CASSHPVAPYEQYF.

The V gene is TRBV28, the J gene TRBJ2-7; possibly TRBD2 for D (5 bases). V lost 4 bases and J 4 bases, leaving 5 bases between the germline ends. CDR3 length equals 11 residues. Germline CDR1 and CDR2: MDHEN and SYDVKM. This CDR3 is CASSWTYEQYF. CDR3 in DNA: TGTGCCAGCAGTTGGACTTACGAGCAGTACTTC.